This is a list of T cell receptor beta chains from one sample in a study of T cell responses to AZD1222 COVID-19 vaccine. Only in-frame clones appear in the TCRdb table, and some are missing; sequencing was by immunoSEQ multiplex PCR. This sample carries 150,000 to 160,000 clones, about nine tenths of them seen once, and the ten largest clones take around 3%. The starting material was peripheral blood, obtained on day 0 of AZD1222 vaccination. The origin of the receptors is an adult in good health. Each CDR3 is given with its conserved first and last residue. Each record gives: CDR3 protein, CDR3 DNA, D gene, J gene, clone size, V gene. A D gene is named only where the DNA matches it firmly. Size tells how often a clone was seen (once, few, many) or the class of an expanded clone, and some rows leave it out.

CDR3: CASSQAYGTSEETQYF; DNA: TGCGCCAGCAGCCAAGCCTACGGGACTAGTGAAGAGACCCAGTACTTC; D: TRBD2; J: TRBJ2-5; size: NA; V: TRBV4-3
CDR3: CASSPGTSGGKTQYF; DNA: TGTGCCAGCAGCCCCGGGACTAGCGGGGGAAAGACCCAGTACTTC; D: TRBD2; J: TRBJ2-5; size: NA; V: TRBV7-2
CDR3: CASRAQSTYGYTF; DNA: TGTGCCAGCAGGGCACAGAGCACCTATGGCTACACCTTC; D: NA; J: TRBJ1-2; size: NA; V: TRBV6-6
CDR3: CASSQGTVSQPQHF; DNA: TGTGCCAGCAGCCAAGGGACTGTGAGTCAGCCCCAGCATTTT; D: NA; J: TRBJ1-5; size: NA; V: TRBV3-1/TRBV3-2
CDR3: CASSLFLQGSSGANVLTF; DNA: TGTGCCAGCAGTTTATTTCTCCAGGGGAGCTCTGGGGCCAACGTCCTGACTTTC; D: NA; J: TRBJ2-6; size: NA; V: TRBV28
CDR3: CASSMRENYEQYF; DNA: TGTGCCAGCAGCATGCGGGAAAACTACGAGCAGTACTTC; D: NA; J: TRBJ2-7; size: NA; V: TRBV7-2
CDR3: CATEGRGGILATKNIQYF; DNA: TGTGCCACCGAAGGGCGGGGGGGTATACTAGCCACCAAAAACATTCAGTACTTC; D: TRBD2; J: TRBJ2-4; size: NA; V: TRBV2
CDR3: CASSDTGAAGNTIYF; DNA: TGTGCCAGCAGTGATACAGGGGCGGCTGGAAACACCATATATTTT; D: TRBD1; J: TRBJ1-3; size: NA; V: TRBV6-6
CDR3: CASSLTGTRAYEQYF; DNA: TGTGCCAGCAGCTTGACCGGGACTCGAGCCTACGAGCAGTACTTC; D: NA; J: TRBJ2-7; size: NA; V: TRBV11-2
CDR3: CAISERKGQGYAEAFF; DNA: TGTGCCATCAGTGAGAGAAAGGGACAGGGGTACGCTGAAGCTTTCTTT; D: TRBD1; J: TRBJ1-1; size: NA; V: TRBV10-3
CDR3: CASSLQGTQPRETQYF; DNA: TGTGCCAGCAGCTTACAGGGCACCCAACCTCGAGAGACCCAGTACTTC; D: NA; J: TRBJ2-5; size: NA; V: TRBV7-2
CDR3: CASSPNRDGTQYF; DNA: TGTGCCAGCAGCCCGAACAGGGACGGGACCCAGTACTTC; D: NA; J: TRBJ2-5; size: NA; V: TRBV7-2
CDR3: CASSQDLAGPGSPLHF; DNA: TGTGCCAGCAGCCAAGATCTGGCGGGACCGGGTTCACCCCTCCACTTT; D: NA; J: TRBJ1-6; size: once; V: TRBV3-1/TRBV3-2